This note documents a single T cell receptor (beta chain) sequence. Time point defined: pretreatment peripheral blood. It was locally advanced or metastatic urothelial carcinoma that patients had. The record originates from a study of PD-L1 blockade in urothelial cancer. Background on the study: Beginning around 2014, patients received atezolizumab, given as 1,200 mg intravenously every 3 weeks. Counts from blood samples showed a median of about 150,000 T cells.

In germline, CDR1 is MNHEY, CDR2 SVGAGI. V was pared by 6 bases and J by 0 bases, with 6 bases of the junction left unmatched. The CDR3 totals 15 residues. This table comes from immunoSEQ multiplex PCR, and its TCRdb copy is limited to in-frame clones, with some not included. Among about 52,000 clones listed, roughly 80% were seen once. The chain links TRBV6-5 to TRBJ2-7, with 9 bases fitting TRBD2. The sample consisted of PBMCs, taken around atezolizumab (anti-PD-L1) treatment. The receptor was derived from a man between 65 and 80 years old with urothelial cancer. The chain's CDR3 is CASSRAGGPSYEQYF. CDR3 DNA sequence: TGTGCCAGCAGCCGAGCGGGGGGCCCCTCCTACGAGCAGTACTTC.